Listed here are 11 T cell receptor beta chains from one sample, sequenced in a study of naive and memory T cell subsets. Both TRBC1 and TRBC2 were covered by a beta constant-region primer of two equimolar oligonucleotides. TCRdb called the UMI-ligation and nested PCR reads again in MiXCR, with one record for every CDR3 protein. The sample yields 84,000 or so distinct CDR3 sequences, over 7% seen once. The sample comprised central memory CD4+ T cells from blood. The receptors derive from a human donor in good health.

This clonotype has at least ten counts. The chain joins TRBV20-1 to TRBJ1-5; 8 positions match TRBD1. The CDR3 spans 15 residues. Germline trimming cut 0 bases from V and 3 bases from J; bases unmatched to any gene: 4. Germline assignment: CDR1 DFQATT and CDR2 SNEGSKA (reference sequence). CDR3 loop: CSARDPTGVNQPQHF. Here the CDR3 DNA reads TGCAGTGCTAGAGACCCGACAGGGGTCAATCAGCCCCAGCATTTT.

This clonotype has at least ten counts. The V call is TRBV7-2, the J call TRBJ2-7, with 11 bases lining up with TRBD2. V was pared by 2 bases and J by 2 bases, with 2 bases of the junction left unmatched. This CDR3 spans 15 amino acids. Germline values: CDR1 SGHTA, CDR2 FQGNSA. The CDR3 here is CASSLSSGGPYEQYF. CDR3 DNA: TGTGCCAGCAGCTTATCTAGCGGGGGGCCCTACGAGCAGTACTTC.

Remarks on this clonotype: This may stem from a read error, because a much larger clone lies one nucleotide away. The genes are TRBV6-2 or TRBV6-3 and TRBJ2-2; D gene ambiguous. Germline V gene lookup returns CDR1 MNHEY and CDR2 SVGEGT. The CDR3 length is 13 residues. For the CDR3, the DNA is TGTGTCAGCAGTTACTCGATCACCGGGGAGCTGTTTTTT. Amino acid sequence: CVSSYSITGELFF.

This clonotype came up many times. The J gene is TRBJ2-1, the V gene TRBV29-1; TRBD2 matches at 7 bases. The V segment lost 3 bases and the J segment 9 bases; nucleotides outside the gene matches: 11. Germline CDR1 and CDR2: SQVTM and ANQGSEA. The CDR3 runs to 14 residues. The CDR3 nucleotides are TGCAGCGTTGATTCTGCGGGGGTTAGTGGTGAGCAGTTCTTC. This translates into CSVDSAGVSGEQFF.

This clonotype was seen repeatedly, ten times or more. The chain is built from TRBV20-1 and TRBJ1-4; maybe TRBD1 (5 bases). V lost 8 bases and J 0 bases, leaving 16 bases between the germline ends. Looked up from germline, CDR1 is DFQATT and CDR2 is SNEGSKA (reference sequence). The CDR3 length is 15 residues. This CDR3 reads CSTFRGGTTNEKLFF. CDR3 in DNA: TGCAGTACCTTTAGGGGTGGTACAACTAATGAAAAACTGTTTTTT.

The chain joins TRBV14 to TRBJ2-5; D gene unclear. V lost 4 bases and J lost 7, with 13 bases in between. The germline V gene has CDR1 SGHDN and CDR2 FVKESK. The CDR3 has 13 residues. CDR3: CASSPYTVGTQYF. The CDR3 nucleotides are TGTGCCAGCAGCCCCTATACGGTTGGGACCCAGTACTTC.

The V call is TRBV6-5, the J call TRBJ1-1; possibly TRBD1 for D (6 bases). CDR3 length equals 14 residues. In germline, CDR1 is MNHEY, CDR2 SVGAGI. V lost 7 bases and J 0 bases, leaving 12 bases between the germline ends. CDR3 region: CASNTGRLNTEAFF. The CDR3 DNA is TGTGCCAGCAATACAGGGAGATTGAACACTGAAGCTTTCTTT.

This clonotype turned up a few times. The rearrangement uses TRBV12-3 or TRBV12-4 and TRBJ1-2; D not resolved. V lost 4 bases and J 6 bases, leaving 6 bases between the germline ends. The CDR3 has 11 amino acids. The CDR3 spells CASSSGNGYTF. The CDR3 DNA follows: TGTGCCAGCAGTTCCGGGAATGGCTACACCTTC.

This clonotype was observed at least ten times. This chain joins TRBV5-1 and TRBJ2-5; D uncertain. V lost 1 base, J lost 5 bases, and 3 bases lay in between. This CDR3 is 11 amino acids long. Germline assignment: CDR1 SGHRS and CDR2 YFSETQ. The CDR3 coding sequence is TGCGCCAGCAGCTTGAGGGAGACCCAGTACTTC. Amino acids: CASSLRETQYF.

Many counts were recorded for this clonotype. CDR3 region: CSATTGGSNEKLFF. The CDR3 DNA follows: TGCAGTGCTACAACAGGGGGAAGTAATGAAAAACTGTTTTTT. The genes are TRBV20-1 and TRBJ1-4; 8 positions match TRBD1. CDR1 and CDR2 (germline): DFQATT, SNEGSKA (reference sequence). This CDR3 is built from 14 residues. The ends lost 4 bases at V and 4 bases at J; junction bases unmatched: 5.

V and J are TRBV30 and TRBJ2-5, with 9 bases fitting TRBD1. With V trimmed by 2 bases and J by 5 bases, 6 bases remained unmatched. Germline CDR1 GTSNPN, CDR2 SVGIG (reference sequence). The CDR3 has 14 residues. CDR3 sequence (DNA): TGTGCCTGGAGTCTAGGACAGGGGAAGGAGACCCAGTACTTC. It specifies CAWSLGQGKETQYF.